This TCR beta chain stems from a study of long-term antiretroviral therapy in people with HIV. Study-wide context: The oldest specimens predate the 2015 immediate-ART recommendation by about a decade. Study-wide points: Upon ART, diversity increased but remained lower than transplant donor controls.

The assay used was immunoSEQ (version v3.0), run at survey level. Generated by immunoSEQ multiplex PCR, the TCRdb table keeps only in-frame clones and is missing some. The sample lists tens of thousands of clones; roughly 95% were seen once. Notes on this clone: What it recognizes is unknown.

The CDR3 consists of 15 residues. V shed 4 bases and J 3 bases; nucleotides not matched to a gene: 8. The germline V gene has CDR1 LGHNA and CDR2 YNFKEQ. This chain uses TRBV4-2 with TRBJ2-7; 8 bases fit TRBD1. The material sequenced was unsorted PBMCs, taken approximately 6.3 years after starting antiretroviral therapy. This clonotype was obtained from a man under 40 with HIV. The DNA for the CDR3 is TGTGCCAGCAGCCCCCGGGGACAGGCCAACTACGAGCAGTACTTC. Amino acids: CASSPRGQANYEQYF.